Each of the 16 T cell receptor beta chains below was sequenced from the same sample in a study of blood T cells in healthy people across ages. Primed by a sample-barcoded 5' primer and a J-beta primer mix, a second PCR proceeded for about 6 to 12 cycles. TCRdb processed the 5' RACE reads anew with MiXCR; each CDR3 protein has one entry. Among about 730,000 distinct CDR3 sequences listed, around 40% were seen once. The specimen sequenced was blood. These receptors were collected from a woman aged 60-75 years in good health.

A single count supports this clonotype. This chain links TRBV12-3 or TRBV12-4 with TRBJ1-2; a weak D match, TRBD1 (5 bases). The CDR3 is 14 residues long. V was pared by 1 base and J by 8 bases, with 14 bases between. This chain's CDR3 is CASSLGGRPQGYTF. The CDR3 bases are TGTGCCAGCAGTTTAGGGGGACGGCCACAGGGCTACACCTTC.

This rearrangement joins TRBV20-1 to TRBJ2-1; 7 bases agree with TRBD2. V was pared by 5 bases and J by 8 bases, with 9 bases of the junction left unmatched. CDR1 DFQATT and CDR2 SNEGSKA come from the germline V gene (reference sequence). This CDR3 has 13 residues. The DNA of the CDR3 is TGCAGTGCTGGCCGCCGGACTAGGGATGAGCAGTTCTTC. The encoded protein is CSAGRRTRDEQFF.

In this sample, this clonotype turned up a few times. V usage is TRBV5-6 and J usage is TRBJ1-2; D is undetermined. V was trimmed by 3 bases and J by 6 bases, leaving 15 bases between them. The length of the CDR3 is 14 residues. In germline, CDR1 is SGHDT, CDR2 YYEEEE. CDR3 DNA: TGTGCCAGCAGCTGGATGTTGGGTCCCAATGGCTACACCTTC. Its protein product is CASSWMLGPNGYTF.

This clonotype was counted only a few times. V gene TRBV30 combines with J gene TRBJ2-5, with TRBD1 as a possible D gene (5 bases). CDR1 is GTSNPN and CDR2 is SVGIG in the germline V gene (reference sequence). Trimming stripped 7 bases from V and 12 bases from J, with 21 bases between. The CDR3 sequence is 12 residues long. CDR3 in amino acids: CALDKATSSKYF. CDR3 nucleotide sequence: TGTGCCTTGGACAAAGCTACGTCGTCAAAGTACTTC.

Here the CDR3 DNA reads TGTGCCAGCAGCTTTGCCCTGGATAGCAATCAGCCCCAGCATTTT. This codes for CASSFALDSNQPQHF. The chain is built from TRBV7-2 and TRBJ1-5, with D hard to call. The CDR3 length is 15 residues. The ends were cut back, 3 bases at V and 0 bases at J, with 9 bases in the middle. The V gene's germline CDR1 is SGHTA and CDR2 FQGNSA.

A few counts support this clonotype. This chain uses TRBV6-5 with TRBJ2-5; tentatively, D is TRBD1 (6 bases). With the DNA end fitting TRBJ2-7 better, the J assignment may be wrong. The CDR3 totals 15 residues. Per the germline V gene, CDR1 is MNHEY and CDR2 is SVGAGI. CDR3: CASRTGLAGFYEQYF. The CDR3 nucleotides are TGTGCCAGCAGAACAGGGTTGGCCGGTTTCTACGAGCAGTACTTC.

J is TRBJ2-7 and V is TRBV5-1; D not certain. Germline loops: CDR1 SGHRS, CDR2 YFSETQ. The CDR3 covers 13 residues. With 4 bases removed from V and 3 bases from J, the gap between germline ends came to 11 bases. The CDR3 sequence: CASSPDQRYEQYF. The CDR3 bases are TGCGCCAGCAGCCCGGATCAGCGCTACGAGCAGTACTTC.

The chain uses TRBV6-5 and TRBJ1-1; 8 nucleotides match TRBD1. The CDR3 loop spans 14 amino acids. Germline V gives CDR1 MNHEY, CDR2 SVGAGI. Trimming cost V 4 bases and J 4 bases; bases outside gene matches: 5. CDR3 in amino acids: CASSLRGQGTEAFF. DNA for the CDR3: TGTGCCAGCAGTTTGAGAGGACAGGGCACTGAAGCTTTCTTT.

The CDR3 nucleotides are TGTGCCAGCAGCCTAGGGAGCGGGGACAACAATGAGCAGTACTTC. It translates to CASSLGSGDNNEQYF. This chain joins TRBV3-1 and TRBJ2-5; tentatively, D is TRBD2 (7 bases). There are 15 residues in the CDR3. CDR1 LGHDT and CDR2 YNNKEL come from the germline V gene (reference sequence). The ends were cut back, 4 bases at V and 11 bases at J, with 23 bases in the middle.

There are a few counts of this clonotype. The chain recombines TRBV6-2 or TRBV6-3 with TRBJ2-1, with TRBD2 identical over 7 bases. The V gene end was trimmed by 7 bases and the J gene end by 2 bases; junction bases not matched to a gene: 8. CDR1 MNHEY and CDR2 SVGEGT come from the germline V gene. The CDR3 has 15 residues. CDR3 sequence reads: CASIWASGPYNEQFF. CDR3 nucleotides: TGTGCCAGCATTTGGGCTAGCGGACCCTACAATGAGCAGTTCTTC.

J is TRBJ2-7 and V is TRBV6-6; 7 bases align to TRBD2. The germline V gene has CDR1 MNHNY and CDR2 SVGAGI (reference sequence). This CDR3 region has 13 residues. Germline trimming cut 2 bases from V and 3 bases from J; bases unmatched to any gene: 1. For the CDR3, the DNA is TGTGCCAGCAGTTACGGGACTAACTACGAGCAGTACTTC. Translating gives CASSYGTNYEQYF.

This chain joins TRBV25-1 and TRBJ2-3; the D gene is possibly TRBD2 (7 bases). The CDR3 contains 16 residues. CDR1 and CDR2 (germline): MGHDK, SYGVNS. The germline V and J ends were trimmed by 4 bases and 2 bases, with 16 bases remaining between them. Written as DNA, the CDR3 is TGTGCCAGCAGTGCCGCCCTTGCGGGGGCCACAGATACGCAGTATTTT. It yields the protein CASSAALAGATDTQYF.

The chain has TRBV5-1 and TRBJ2-3, with 7 bases matching TRBD1. Trimming took 5 bases from V and 4 from J; bases not matched to a gene: 10. Germline CDR1 is SGHRS and CDR2 is YFSETQ. The CDR3 covers 15 residues. CDR3 in DNA: TGCGCCAGCAGTTTTACCGGGACAGCACCAGATACGCAGTATTTT. Protein product: CASSFTGTAPDTQYF.

This clonotype came up a few times. The V call is TRBV6-1, the J call TRBJ2-4; 11 positions match TRBD2. The V segment lost 7 bases and the J segment 7 bases; nucleotides outside the gene matches: 15. Per germline, CDR1 MNHNS and CDR2 SASEGT. This CDR3 has 17 amino acids. The CDR3 here is CASTRTGVAGGMNIQYF. Written as DNA, the CDR3 is TGTGCCAGCACCAGAACGGGAGTAGCGGGGGGGATGAACATTCAGTACTTC.

The V and J genes are TRBV3-1 and TRBJ2-1; D remains unclear. The CDR3 is 16 residues long. The ends were cut back, 4 bases at V and 4 bases at J, with 17 bases in the middle. Looked up from germline, CDR1 is LGHDT and CDR2 is YNNKEL (reference sequence). CDR3 nucleotide sequence: TGTGCCAGCAGCCTCGAACGAACCGGGTCATACAATGAGCAGTTCTTC. The encoded protein is CASSLERTGSYNEQFF.

The chain employs TRBV20-1 and TRBJ2-1; the match to TRBD2 covers 12 bases. Per germline, CDR1 DFQATT and CDR2 SNEGSKA (reference sequence). V shed 5 bases, J shed 7 bases, and the junction held 6 bases outside the gene matches. The CDR3 sequence is 14 residues long. The CDR3 DNA is TGCAGTGCTGAAGGACTAGCGGGAAGTAATGAGCAGTTCTTC. Translated, it gives CSAEGLAGSNEQFF.